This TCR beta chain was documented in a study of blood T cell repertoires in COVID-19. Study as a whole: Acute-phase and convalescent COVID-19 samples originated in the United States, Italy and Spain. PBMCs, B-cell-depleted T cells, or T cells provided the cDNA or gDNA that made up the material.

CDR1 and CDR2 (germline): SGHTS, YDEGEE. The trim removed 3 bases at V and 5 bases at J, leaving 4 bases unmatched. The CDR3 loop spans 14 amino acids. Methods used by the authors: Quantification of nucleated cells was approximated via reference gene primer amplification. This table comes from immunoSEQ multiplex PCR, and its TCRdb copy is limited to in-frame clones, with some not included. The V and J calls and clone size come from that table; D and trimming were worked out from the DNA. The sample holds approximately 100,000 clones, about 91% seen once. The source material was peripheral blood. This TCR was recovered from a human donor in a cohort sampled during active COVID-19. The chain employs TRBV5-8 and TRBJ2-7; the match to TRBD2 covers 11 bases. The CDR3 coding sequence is TGTGCCAGCAGCTACACTAGCGGGAGAGACGAGCAGTACTTC. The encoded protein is CASSYTSGRDEQYF.